This is a list of T cell receptor beta chains from one sample in a study of T cell responses to AZD1222 COVID-19 vaccine. Assay: immunoSEQ multiplex PCR; the TCRdb copy retains only in-frame clones and omits some. The table lists 130,000 to 150,000 clones, 75% to 85% of them singletons. The source material was peripheral blood, sampled on day 0 of MenACWY control vaccination. These receptors all stem from an adult in good health. Each CDR3 is given with its conserved first and last residue. A D gene is named only where the DNA matches it firmly. Only some rows state a clone size, as once, few, many or a class for expanded clones.

TRBD1	15	TRBJ1-3	TRBV5-1	NA	TGCGCCAGCAGCTCCGGGACAGGGGTCGGAAACACCATATATTTT	CASSSGTGVGNTIYF
NA	17	TRBJ2-7	TRBV4-1	NA	TGCGCCAGCAGCCAAGCGGAAGTAGGACAGTACCCCTACGAGCAGTACTTC	CASSQAEVGQYPYEQYF
NA	13	TRBJ2-1	TRBV6-5	NA	TGTGCCAGCAGTCGGACAGGAGGGAATGAGCAGTTCTTC	CASSRTGGNEQFF
TRBD1	18	TRBJ2-6	TRBV27	NA	TGTGCCAGCAGTGCCGGACAGGGCCGAATCTCTGGGGCCAACGTCCTGACTTTC	CASSAGQGRISGANVLTF
NA	13	TRBJ1-1	TRBV21-1	NA	TGTGCCAGCAGCAAAACGAACGGGACTGAAGCTTTCTTT	CASSKTNGTEAFF
NA	16	TRBJ2-2	TRBV2	NA	TGTGCCAGCAGTGATTCATACGGGGGATTGGCCGGGGAGCTGTTTTTT	CASSDSYGGLAGELFF
NA	13	TRBJ1-5	TRBV10-3	NA	TGTGCCATCAGTCCTCAAGCGGGCCAGCCCCAGCATTTT	CAISPQAGQPQHF
NA	13	TRBJ1-1	TRBV2	NA	TGTGCCAGCAGTGAGGACTTAGGCACTGAAGCTTTCTTT	CASSEDLGTEAFF
NA	15	TRBJ2-1	TRBV5-6	NA	TGTGCCAGCAGCACCGGGGCTACCTCCTACAATGAGCAGTTCTTC	CASSTGATSYNEQFF
TRBD1	15	TRBJ2-1	TRBV18	NA	TGTGCCAGCTCACCACAGGACAGGCTATACAATGAGCAGTTCTTC	CASSPQDRLYNEQFF
NA	12	TRBJ1-2	TRBV4-1	NA	TGCGCCAGCAGCCAACGAAGCTATGGCTACACCTTC	CASSQRSYGYTF
TRBD1	16	TRBJ1-1	TRBV5-4	NA	TGTGCCAGCAGCCTACTACAGGGGCCGGGGAACACTGAAGCTTTCTTT	CASSLLQGPGNTEAFF
NA	15	TRBJ1-3	TRBV6-5	NA	TGTGCCAGCAGTTACTCAGGAGGGTCAGCGAACACCATATATTTT	CASSYSGGSANTIYF
TRBD1	14	TRBJ2-7	TRBV3-1/TRBV3-2	NA	TGTGCCAGCAGCAGGAGGACAGGGCGGGACGAGCAGTACTTC	CASSRRTGRDEQYF
TRBD2	14	TRBJ2-1	TRBV19	NA	TGTGCCAGTAGTTTACTAGCGGGGGATAATGAGCAGTTCTTC	CASSLLAGDNEQFF
NA	13	TRBJ1-3	TRBV30	NA	TGTGCCTGGAGTAGGGGCTCTGGAAACACCATATATTTT	CAWSRGSGNTIYF
TRBD2	16	TRBJ2-3	TRBV4-2	NA	TGTGCCAGCAGCCCTGGGACTAGCGGGGGGCAGAGGGCGCAGTATTTT	CASSPGTSGGQRAQYF
TRBD1	15	TRBJ1-1	TRBV6-5	once	TGTGCCAGCAGCCCAGGGGGTCCCCCGAACACTGAAGCTTTCTTT	CASSPGGPPNTEAFF